This T cell receptor beta chain came from a study of shared clonotypes between healthy human individuals. As for the study in general: Each donor's CD4 naive and CD4 memory cells filled three plates apiece, CD8 naive two, and CD8 memory one.

Germline V gene lookup returns CDR1 SNHLY and CDR2 FYNNEI. The germline V and J ends were trimmed by 6 bases and 4 bases, with 15 bases remaining between them. CDR3 size: 14 residues. Notes on this clone: The target antigen is unknown.

Sequencing was performed with immunoSEQ multiplex PCR; in TCRdb, only in-frame clones are kept and a portion is missing. The repertoire has approximately 2.3 million clones, approximately 93% of them found once; the top ten carry around 0.4%. HIV-negative, healthy adults without recent acute infections or vaccinations were the donors. The investigators split CD4+ cells into a CD45RA+ naive subset and a CD45RA-negative memory subset. Study outcomes and limitations: Naive subsets generally exceeded memory subsets in estimated richness.

The sample consisted of naive CD4+ T cells from PBMCs. Sample subset: CD45RA+ positively selected. The J gene is TRBJ1-1, the V gene TRBV2, with D perhaps matching TRBD1 (6 bases). This clonotype was obtained from a man aged 18 to 29 in good health. Some clones in this sample may be carry-over from other donors' samples. CDR3 amino acids: CASRVQGGATEAFF. CDR3 nucleotide sequence: TGTGCCAGCAGGGTACAGGGAGGTGCCACTGAAGCTTTCTTT.